Following are 24 T cell receptor beta chains from one sample sequenced in a study of cytomegalovirus exposure and HLA in healthy donors. The PCR had 60 Vbeta and 13 Jbeta primers. Assay used: immunoSEQ multiplex PCR; TCRdb lists only in-frame clones, some missing. The sample lists some 150,000 clones, under 85% seen once, with about 3.4% in the top ten. The sequencing sample was made of PBMCs. The receptors derive from a female donor in good health and CMV-seronegative.

The V and J genes are TRBV19 and TRBJ2-3, with TRBD1 matching over 11 bases. This CDR3 has 15 amino acids. From germline, CDR1 is LNHDA and CDR2 SQIVND (reference sequence). J was trimmed by 5 bases and V by 4 bases; bases with no gene match: 5. The chain's CDR3 is CASSKPGQGVDTQYF. CDR3 DNA: TGTGCCAGTAGTAAACCGGGACAGGGGGTAGATACGCAGTATTTT.

V usage is TRBV5-4 and J usage is TRBJ2-2, with TRBD2 identical over 10 bases. Per germline, CDR1 SGHNT and CDR2 YYREEE (reference sequence). There are 18 residues in the CDR3. Trimming took 5 bases from V and 4 from J; bases not matched to a gene: 14. The CDR3 coding sequence is TGTGCCAGCAGTCTGGGTCTAGCGGGGGCCCCGGGCACCGGGGAGCTGTTTTTT. Translating gives CASSLGLAGAPGTGELFF.

V usage is TRBV7-9 and J usage is TRBJ1-2; 10 bases fit TRBD1. Germline CDR1 reads SEHNR; CDR2 reads FQNEAQ (reference sequence). This CDR3 comprises 15 residues. V gave up 6 bases and J gave up 8 bases; unmatched junction bases: 12. The CDR3 bases are TGTGCCAGCAGTCGCCCGGGACAGGGGATTATCGGCTACACCTTC. It specifies CASSRPGQGIIGYTF. Drawing the rest from reference TRBV7-9 and TRBJ1-2, the complete variable domain is DTGVSQNPRHKITKRGQNVTFRCDPISEHNRLYWYRQTLGQGPEFLTYFQNEAQLEKSRLLSDRFSAERPKGSFSTLEIQRTEQGDSAMYLCASSRPGQGIIGYTFGSGTRLTVV.

The chain combines TRBV6-6 with TRBJ2-5, with 11 bases matching TRBD2. Unmatched junction bases numbered 10, after V lost 7 bases and J lost 3 bases. This CDR3 has 16 amino acids. Germline V gene sequence: CDR1 MNHNY, CDR2 SVGAGI (reference sequence). As DNA, the CDR3 is TGTGCCAGCACGATAACGACGGGACTAGCGGAAGAGACCCAGTACTTC. Protein sequence: CASTITTGLAEETQYF.

This chain uses TRBV19 with TRBJ1-1; 8 bases fit TRBD1. The J segment lost 1 base and the V segment lost 2 bases, leaving 6 bases of the junction unmatched. The CDR3 extends over 16 amino acids. In germline, CDR1 is LNHDA, CDR2 SQIVND (reference sequence). The CDR3 here is CASSINYQGANTEAFF. The CDR3 DNA follows: TGTGCCAGTAGTATAAATTATCAGGGGGCGAACACTGAAGCTTTCTTT.

The chain combines TRBV6-6 with TRBJ1-5; the match to TRBD1 covers 11 bases. The CDR3 consists of 16 residues. Trimming cost V 6 bases and J 2 bases; bases outside gene matches: 6. Germline V gives CDR1 MNHNY, CDR2 SVGAGI (reference sequence). This CDR3 reads CASSSWTGGGNQPQHF. CDR3 sequence (DNA): TGTGCCAGCAGCTCCTGGACAGGGGGCGGCAATCAGCCCCAGCATTTT.

This clone was observed a single time. J is TRBJ2-3 and V is TRBV7-9; 8 bases are a match to TRBD2. Germline CDR1 and CDR2: SEHNR and FQNEAQ (reference sequence). V dropped 4 bases and J dropped 5; count of bases not matched to a gene: 11. This CDR3 has 16 amino acids. CDR3 sequence reads: CASSYRTSTEGDTQYF. DNA for the CDR3: TGTGCCAGCAGCTACCGGACTAGCACCGAAGGAGATACGCAGTATTTT.

This rearrangement joins TRBV14 to TRBJ1-1; no clear D. Trimming stripped 4 bases from V and 11 bases from J, with 14 bases between. Per germline, CDR1 SGHDN and CDR2 FVKESK. The CDR3 is 12 amino acids. This chain's CDR3 is CASSPSGRRAFF. The CDR3 nucleotides read TGTGCCAGCAGCCCGTCCGGGAGGAGGGCTTTCTTT. Together with reference TRBV14 and TRBJ1-1, the CDR3 gives the full variable domain: EAGVTQFPSHSVIEKGQTVTLRCDPISGHDNLYWYRRVMGKEIKFLLHFVKESKQDESGMPNNRFLAERTGGTYSTLKVQPAELEDSGVYFCASSPSGRRAFFGQGTRLTVV.

This chain connects TRBV5-1 to TRBJ1-1; 7 bases match TRBD1. The CDR3 is 12 amino acids. Per the germline V gene, CDR1 is SGHRS and CDR2 is YFSETQ. With V trimmed by 4 bases and J by 7 bases, 4 bases remained unmatched. The CDR3 region is CASSGDSYEAFF. CDR3 DNA sequence: TGCGCCAGCAGCGGGGACAGCTATGAAGCTTTCTTT.

The chain couples TRBV30 to TRBJ2-5, with D uncertain. V lost 0 bases and J 5 bases, leaving 10 bases between the germline ends. Germline CDR1 and CDR2: GTSNPN and SVGIG (reference sequence). CDR3 size: 13 residues. CDR3 nucleotide sequence: TGTGCCTGGAGTGTAAGTTCGCGTGAGACCCAGTACTTC. Translating gives CAWSVSSRETQYF.

The V and J genes are TRBV28 and TRBJ1-2, with D possibly TRBD1 on 6 matching bases. The V end lost 4 bases, the J end lost 5 bases, and 14 bases lay between the germline ends. Germline CDR1 is MDHEN and CDR2 is SYDVKM. CDR3 length: 14 amino acids. The CDR3 DNA is TGTGCCAGCAGTTACGGCAGGGGAGATTATGGCTACACCTTC. This translates into CASSYGRGDYGYTF.

For this clone: At one boundary the junction diverges from the germline segment, which might be a read error. This chain connects TRBV5-1 to TRBJ2-5, with 15 bases aligning to TRBD2. The CDR3 length is 18 residues. Germline CDR1 SGHRS, CDR2 YFSETQ. The CDR3 sequence: CASSLSRTSGGAGETQYF. In DNA form, the CDR3 reads TGCGCCAGCAGCTTGTCGCGGACTAGCGGGGGGGCCGGAGAGACCCAATACTTC.

This clone was found a few times. The chain joins TRBV5-1 to TRBJ1-6; 9 bases agree with TRBD1. V lost 0 bases and J lost 6; bases outside the gene matches: 1. CDR3 length: 15 residues. Germline-derived CDR1 and CDR2 are SGHRS and YFSETQ. This CDR3 is CASSLEGQGNSPLHF. The DNA for the CDR3 is TGCGCCAGCAGCTTGGAGGGACAGGGTAATTCACCCCTCCACTTT.

This clone occurred once. V gene TRBV11-2 combines with J gene TRBJ2-5; 8 bases line up with TRBD2. V trimming: 0 bases; J trimming: 4 bases; junction bases outside the gene matches: 7. Germline assignment: CDR1 SGHAT and CDR2 FQNNGV. The CDR3 is 16 amino acids. CDR3 sequence: CASSLDERGPRETQYF. The CDR3 nucleotides are TGTGCCAGCAGCTTAGATGAGCGGGGGCCGAGAGAGACCCAGTACTTC.

This clone appeared a single time. The CDR3 region is CASRTGGSYNEQFF. The CDR3 DNA reads as TGCGCCAGCAGGACGGGAGGGTCGTACAATGAGCAGTTCTTC. J is TRBJ2-1 and V is TRBV5-1; 8 bases match TRBD2. V shed 5 bases and J 4 bases; nucleotides not matched to a gene: 5. The CDR3 totals 14 residues. Germline-derived CDR1 and CDR2 are SGHRS and YFSETQ.

The rearrangement links TRBV19 to TRBJ1-1, with 7 positions matching TRBD1. The CDR3 spans 14 residues. Trimming removed 1 base from V and 7 bases from J; junction bases left unmatched: 6. CDR1 is LNHDA, CDR2 SQIVND, per germline (reference sequence). CDR3 sequence: CASSIGGQLLEAFF. CDR3 DNA: TGTGCCAGTAGTATAGGGGGACAGCTGCTTGAAGCTTTCTTT.

The chain has TRBV27 and TRBJ2-7; TRBD2 agrees at 9 bases. Germline V gene sequence: CDR1 MNHEY, CDR2 SMNVEV (reference sequence). The CDR3 is 14 amino acids. With 4 bases clipped from V and 4 bases from J, the junction kept 5 bases outside the gene matches. The CDR3 spells CASSWVAGAYEQYF. The CDR3 DNA reads as TGTGCCAGCAGTTGGGTAGCGGGAGCTTACGAGCAGTACTTC.

V usage is TRBV10-2 and J usage is TRBJ2-5; 8 bases align to TRBD2. The CDR3 runs to 17 residues. The germline V gene has CDR1 WSHSY and CDR2 SAAADI. V gave up 2 bases and J gave up 2 bases; unmatched junction bases: 10. In DNA, the CDR3 is TGCGCCAGCAGTGAGGCGGTGGGTAGCGGGAAACAAGAGACCCAGTACTTC. Protein: CASSEAVGSGKQETQYF.

The chain couples TRBV4-1 to TRBJ1-1; TRBD1 matches at 7 bases. Losses at the gene ends were 4 bases for V and 1 base for J; bases not matched to a gene: 9. The CDR3 runs to 16 residues. CDR1 is MGHRA and CDR2 is YSYEKL in the germline V gene. The CDR3 region is CASSRHTNRGNTEAFF. The CDR3 nucleotides are TGCGCCAGCAGCCGCCACACTAACAGGGGGAACACTGAAGCTTTCTTT.

The V gene is TRBV5-8, the J gene TRBJ2-7; 9 bases map to TRBD1. V was pared by 6 bases and J by 2 bases, with 6 bases of the junction left unmatched. The CDR3 runs to 14 residues. CDR1 SGHTS and CDR2 YDEGEE come from the germline V gene. As DNA, the CDR3 is TGTGCCAGCACCCTGGGACAGGGAGCCTACGAGCAGTACTTC. Its translation: CASTLGQGAYEQYF.

The rearrangement uses TRBV6-1 and TRBJ2-7; 10 bases line up with TRBD1. Per germline, CDR1 MNHNS and CDR2 SASEGT. V lost 4 bases to trimming and J lost 3 bases; unmatched junction nucleotides: 3. This CDR3 contains 14 residues. The CDR3 loop is CASSGGDRGYEQYF. For the CDR3, the DNA is TGTGCCAGCAGTGGAGGGGACAGGGGCTACGAGCAGTACTTC.

V and J are TRBV2 and TRBJ1-6, with 7 nucleotides matching TRBD1. CDR1 and CDR2 from the germline V gene are SNHLY and FYNNEI. V gave up 9 bases and J gave up 0 bases; unmatched junction bases: 5. This CDR3 has 15 amino acids. CDR3 in amino acids: CASRQGSSYNSPLHF. Written as DNA, the CDR3 is TGTGCCAGTAGACAGGGCAGCTCCTATAATTCACCCCTCCACTTT.

The V call is TRBV6-5, the J call TRBJ1-1, with a possible D match to TRBD1 (6 bases). This CDR3 has 14 residues. The ends were cut back, 0 bases at V and 4 bases at J, with 9 bases in the middle. Per germline, CDR1 MNHEY and CDR2 SVGAGI. This CDR3 reads CASSYSDRTTEAFF. CDR3 nucleotides: TGTGCCAGCAGTTACTCTGACAGGACCACTGAAGCTTTCTTT.

V and J are TRBV6-1 and TRBJ1-4; 7 bases agree with TRBD1. V lost 1 base, J lost 4 bases, and 6 bases stayed unmatched. This CDR3 has 16 amino acids. Germline loops: CDR1 MNHNS, CDR2 SASEGT. CDR3 nucleotides: TGTGCCAGCAGTGAAGGACGGGACAGATTTAATGAAAAACTGTTTTTT. It is translated as CASSEGRDRFNEKLFF.